This entry lists 23 T cell receptor beta chains sequenced from one sample in a study of a mutant IDH1 vaccine in newly diagnosed glioma. Their antigens are not known. Stated time point: week 23, last vaccination. Each dose of the vaccine consisted of 300 ug of mutant IDH1 20-mer peptide, with topical imiquimod. Assay used: immunoSEQ multiplex PCR; TCRdb lists only in-frame clones, some missing. Of 60,000 to 100,000 clones listed, more than 80% were seen once; the top ten hold approximately 0.8%. This specimen was PBMCs, taken from a glioma patient whose treatment included an IDH1 peptide vaccine. The receptor source for this set is a woman aged 45-59 years with glioma.

The gene calls are TRBV7-8 and TRBJ1-2, with TRBD1 as a possible D gene (5 bases). Trimming shortened V by 2 bases and J by 3 bases, and 10 bases separated the two germline ends. Germline CDR1 reads SGHVS; CDR2 reads FQNEAQ. The CDR3 runs to 14 residues. CDR3 bases: TGTGCCAGCAGCTTAAGGGTGACAGACTATGGCTACACCTTC. Amino acids: CASSLRVTDYGYTF.

The chain employs TRBV7-6 and TRBJ1-5; D ambiguous. The CDR3 consists of 15 residues. Trimming took off 1 base at V and 0 bases at J, with 7 bases between the two ends. The germline V gene encodes CDR1 SGHVS and CDR2 FNYEAQ. This chain's CDR3 is CASSLGQSSNQPQHF. The CDR3 DNA follows: TGTGCCAGCAGCTTAGGACAATCTAGCAATCAGCCCCAGCATTTT.

The V gene is TRBV9, the J gene TRBJ2-2; the D gene is possibly TRBD1 (5 bases). Germline CDR1 and CDR2: SGDLS and YYNGEE. V was shortened by 0 bases and J by 9 bases, with 9 bases between the two germline ends. The CDR3 is made up of 13 amino acids. CDR3 amino acids: CASSVGGRRELFF. The CDR3 DNA is TGTGCCAGCAGCGTAGGGGGCCGGAGGGAGCTGTTTTTT.

The rearrangement uses TRBV28 and TRBJ1-2; 8 positions agree with TRBD1. The CDR3 spans 15 residues. The germline V gene encodes CDR1 MDHEN and CDR2 SYDVKM. V shed 2 bases and J 4 bases; nucleotides not matched to a gene: 6. CDR3 bases: TGTGCCAGCAGTTTACCCGGACAGGGCGGCTATGGCTACACCTTC. Its translation: CASSLPGQGGYGYTF.

This rearrangement joins TRBV11-2 to TRBJ1-1; D not resolved. V lost 4 bases and J lost 7, with 19 bases in between. This CDR3 region has 15 residues. Looked up from germline, CDR1 is SGHAT and CDR2 is FQNNGV. The CDR3 reads CASSSVREGKGEAFF. The CDR3 coding sequence is TGTGCCAGCAGCTCGGTGAGGGAAGGGAAGGGTGAAGCTTTCTTT.

V gene TRBV2 combines with J gene TRBJ2-7; D may be TRBD2 (5 bases). Trimming removed 3 bases from V and 3 bases from J, with 15 bases in between. The CDR3 is made up of 15 amino acids. CDR1 SNHLY and CDR2 FYNNEI come from the germline V gene. As DNA, the CDR3 is TGTGCCAGCAGTGAGATCCCGGGAATCTACTACGAGCAGTACTTC. This codes for CASSEIPGIYYEQYF.

V usage is TRBV2 and J usage is TRBJ2-3; TRBD1 matches 8 bases. V gave up 4 bases and J gave up 3 bases; unmatched junction bases: 3. Germline V CDR1 and CDR2: SNHLY, FYNNEI. This CDR3 spans 14 amino acids. Written as DNA, the CDR3 is TGTGCCAGCAGTGGACAGGGGTTTACAGATACGCAGTATTTT. It codes for CASSGQGFTDTQYF.

This chain connects TRBV28 to TRBJ2-7, with 12 bases aligning to TRBD2. The CDR3 is 17 residues long. Germline CDR1 MDHEN, CDR2 SYDVKM. With V trimmed by 2 bases and J by 5 bases, 10 bases remained unmatched. CDR3 region: CASSLGQLAGGRDEQYF. The DNA for the CDR3 is TGTGCCAGCAGTTTAGGCCAACTAGCGGGAGGCAGGGACGAGCAGTACTTC.

The chain recombines TRBV23-1 with TRBJ2-7, with TRBD2 identical over 7 bases. TRBV23-1 is labeled an ORF, and its function is uncertain. J lost 2 bases, V lost 0 bases, and 4 bases had no gene match. The CDR3 totals 15 residues. This chain's CDR3 is CASSQSSGIAYEQYF. The DNA for the CDR3 is TGCGCCAGCAGTCAATCGAGCGGGATAGCCTACGAGCAGTACTTC.

CDR3 coding DNA: TGCGCCAGCAGCCAAGATTGGGCGTCATTTAGCAATCAGCCCCAGCATTTT. Translation: CASSQDWASFSNQPQHF. The V gene is TRBV4-1, the J gene TRBJ1-5, with no clear D. CDR1 is MGHRA and CDR2 is YSYEKL in the germline V gene. Trimming left V 0 bases short and J 0 bases short, with 12 bases between. CDR3 length: 17 amino acids.

The V call is TRBV6-1, the J call TRBJ2-2; 7 bases line up with TRBD1. Germline V lookup: CDR1 MNHNS, CDR2 SASEGT. This CDR3 comprises 17 residues. The V segment lost 1 base and the J segment 3 bases; nucleotides outside the gene matches: 8. The CDR3: CASSEGQQGWDTGELFF. CDR3 sequence (DNA): TGTGCCAGCAGTGAAGGACAACAGGGGTGGGACACCGGGGAGCTGTTTTTT.

The chain has TRBV6-6 and TRBJ2-7, with 7 bases matching TRBD1. CDR1 and CDR2 from the germline V gene are MNHNY and SVGAGI (reference sequence). The V gene end was trimmed by 5 bases and the J gene end by 3 bases; junction bases not matched to a gene: 13. The CDR3 runs 16 residues. CDR3: CASSTPEQGLNYEQYF. DNA for the CDR3: TGTGCCAGCAGTACCCCCGAACAGGGGTTAAACTACGAGCAGTACTTC.

This clone was picked up one time. The CDR3 spells CASSFPRGNTGELFF. DNA for the CDR3: TGTGCCAGCAGTTTTCCCCGCGGGAACACCGGGGAGCTGTTTTTT. The chain recombines TRBV28 with TRBJ2-2, with D unresolved. There are 15 residues in the CDR3. Trimming shortened V by 3 bases and J by 1 base, and 9 bases separated the two germline ends. Germline loops: CDR1 MDHEN, CDR2 SYDVKM.

This clone was seen a few times. This chain joins TRBV7-9 and TRBJ2-5; TRBD1 aligns across 9 bases. Germline values: CDR1 SEHNR, CDR2 FQNEAQ (reference sequence). This CDR3 is built from 14 residues. Trimming removed 3 bases from V and 5 bases from J; junction bases left unmatched: 4. CDR3 coding DNA: TGTGCCAGCAGCTTCAGGACAGGGGTGGAGACCCAGTACTTC. Amino acid sequence: CASSFRTGVETQYF.

This clone was seen just once. This chain joins TRBV19 and TRBJ1-4, with D tentatively TRBD1 (5 bases). V lost 2 bases and J 4 bases, leaving 8 bases between the germline ends. The CDR3 is 14 residues long. Germline V CDR1 and CDR2: LNHDA, SQIVND (reference sequence). The CDR3, as DNA: TGTGCCAGTAGTATACAGGGTGTTAATGAAAAACTGTTTTTT. Encoded protein: CASSIQGVNEKLFF.

J is TRBJ2-3 and V is TRBV11-3; 10 positions match TRBD1. Trimming cost V 2 bases and J 5 bases; bases outside gene matches: 4. Germline values: CDR1 SGHNT, CDR2 YENEEA. The CDR3 totals 15 residues. The CDR3 nucleotides read TGTGCCAGCAGCTTATGGGGACAGGGGAAAGATACGCAGTATTTT. This encodes CASSLWGQGKDTQYF.

The J gene is TRBJ2-1, the V gene TRBV5-6; no reliable D call. Germline values: CDR1 SGHDT, CDR2 YYEEEE. CDR3 length equals 11 residues. With 2 bases removed from V and 9 bases from J, the gap between germline ends came to 6 bases. Written as DNA, the CDR3 is TGTGCCAGCAGCTTAGCTAGTGAGCAGTTCTTC. This sequence encodes CASSLASEQFF.

V gene TRBV7-6 combines with J gene TRBJ2-1; 9 positions agree with TRBD2. Looked up from germline, CDR1 is SGHVS and CDR2 is FNYEAQ. V shed 5 bases and J 5 bases; nucleotides not matched to a gene: 13. CDR3 length: 17 amino acids. The chain's CDR3 is CASSPLWAGGLHNEQFF. CDR3 DNA sequence: TGTGCCAGCAGCCCCCTCTGGGCGGGGGGGCTACACAATGAGCAGTTCTTC.

The chain links TRBV7-9 to TRBJ1-2, with D unclear. This CDR3 is 12 amino acids long. V lost 1 base and J lost 6, with 6 bases in between. The germline V gene has CDR1 SEHNR and CDR2 FQNEAQ (reference sequence). CDR3 bases: TGTGCCAGCAGCTTAGGCGGGGATGGCTACACCTTC. As protein: CASSLGGDGYTF.

This chain links TRBV15 with TRBJ2-7, with D possibly TRBD1 on 6 matching bases. Trimming left V 6 bases short and J 5 bases short, with 20 bases between. This CDR3 contains 15 residues. Germline values: CDR1 LNHNV, CDR2 YYDKDF (reference sequence). CDR3 bases: TGTGCCACCAGTTGGGTCGGGACACAACCTAACGAGCAGTACTTC. It is translated as CATSWVGTQPNEQYF.

This chain joins TRBV5-1 and TRBJ2-7; TRBD1 is a possible D gene (6 bases). Trimming left V 3 bases short and J 4 bases short, with 14 bases between. This CDR3 is built from 14 residues. Germline-derived CDR1 and CDR2 are SGHRS and YFSETQ. The CDR3 sequence is CASSSQGSSYEQYF. In nucleotides, the CDR3 is TGCGCCAGCAGCTCCCAGGGGTCCAGTTACGAGCAGTACTTC.

V usage is TRBV2 and J usage is TRBJ2-1; 7 bases agree with TRBD2. Germline V gene sequence: CDR1 SNHLY, CDR2 FYNNEI. The CDR3 has 15 residues. The V segment lost 7 bases and the J segment 1 base; nucleotides outside the gene matches: 7. The CDR3 here is CASNPAGTSYNEQFF. The CDR3 nucleotides are TGTGCCAGCAATCCAGCGGGAACGTCCTACAATGAGCAGTTCTTC.

The gene calls are TRBV2 and TRBJ2-3; possible D gene TRBD2, 6 bases. Germline CDR1 SNHLY, CDR2 FYNNEI. There are 16 residues in the CDR3. V dropped 2 bases and J dropped 0 bases, with 12 bases sitting between them. The CDR3 loop reads CASSESGDPSTDTQYF. The CDR3 nucleotides read TGTGCCAGCAGTGAATCGGGGGACCCTAGCACAGATACGCAGTATTTT.